This record looks at one T cell receptor beta chain sequence and its context. This sample was taken from a study of CD8 T cells in ankylosing spondylitis. TCRdb re-called the 5' RACE reads with MiXCR, one entry per CDR3 protein. In the table there are approximately 350,000 distinct CDR3 sequences, roughly 14% of which are singletons. This CDR3 is built from 14 residues. The ends were cut back, 4 bases at V and 8 bases at J, with 14 bases in the middle. CDR1 is SEHNR, CDR2 FQNEAQ, per germline (reference sequence). The sequenced material came from blood, either unsorted or a sorted T cell fraction (not recorded which). This clonotype originated in a male donor with ankylosing spondylitis or in good health (not recorded which). The gene calls are TRBV7-9 and TRBJ1-4; tentatively, D is TRBD1 (5 bases). The CDR3 here is CASSSSGRREKLFF. CDR3 nucleotides: TGTGCCAGCAGCTCCTCAGGGAGGCGAGAAAAACTGTTTTTT.